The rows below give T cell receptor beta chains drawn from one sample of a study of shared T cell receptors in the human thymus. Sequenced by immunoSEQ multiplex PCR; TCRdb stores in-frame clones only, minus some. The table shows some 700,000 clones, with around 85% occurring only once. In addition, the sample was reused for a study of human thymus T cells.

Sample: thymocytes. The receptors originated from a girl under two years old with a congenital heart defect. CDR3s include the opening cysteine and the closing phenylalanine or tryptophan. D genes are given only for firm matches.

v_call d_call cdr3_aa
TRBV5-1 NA CASSLVPGPTYEQYF
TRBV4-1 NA CASSQRASNQPQHF
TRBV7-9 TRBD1 CASSLPHPTGARGNTIYF
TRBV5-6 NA CASSLPRVPSGNTIYF
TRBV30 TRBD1 CAWSVSFDRGPGSGELFF
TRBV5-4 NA CASSLGRGGSPLHF
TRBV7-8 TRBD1 CASSLQGQGHIQYF
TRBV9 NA CASSVARGTDTQYF
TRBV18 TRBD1 CASSPGQVSSYEQYF
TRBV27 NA CASSLWSGIPYGYTF
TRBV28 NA CASSLLGASAYEQYF
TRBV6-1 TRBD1 CASSEPLRQGSNQPQHF
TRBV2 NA CASSVSRSNQPQHF
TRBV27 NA CASSDGEVRSYNSPLHF
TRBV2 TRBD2 CASRERLAGGNRETQYF
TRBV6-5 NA CASSYSRQVAYSPLHF
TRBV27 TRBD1 CASRADRGKAGELFF
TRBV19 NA CASSKRGIRTVGTEAFF
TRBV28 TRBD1 CASSLYRGPENTEAFF
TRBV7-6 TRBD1 CASSPRGDKGPTNEKLFF
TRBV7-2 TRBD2 CASSLPSGWTYEQYF
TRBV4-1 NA CASSQERFGGLGNYGYTF
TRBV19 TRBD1 CASNTDRVANTEAFF
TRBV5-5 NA CASSSRTGHAYEQYF
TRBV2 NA CARHDRRPPYEQYF
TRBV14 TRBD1 CASSQDWGQGAYEQYF
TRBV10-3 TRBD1 CAISDSDRARNTIYF
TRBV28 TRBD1 CASSLWNRTGGITEAFF
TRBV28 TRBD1 CASSLAGTGKADTQYF
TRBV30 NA CAWTTWGVEVNYGYTF
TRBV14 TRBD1 CASSPRTGPLNTEAFF
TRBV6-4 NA CASSDDSIHNEQFF
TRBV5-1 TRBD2 CASSLQRETHPTNQETQYF
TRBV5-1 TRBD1 CASSLEGRGRGPGDF
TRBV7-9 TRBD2 CASSARPGLAAQETQYF
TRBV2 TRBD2 CASRGYTSGGDQYF
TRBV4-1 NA CASSPRGGGRVYGYTF
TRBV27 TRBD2 CASSFLAGAQTRTDTQYF
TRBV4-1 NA CASSQDNPLQNSPLHF
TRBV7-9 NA CASSFQGWAFF
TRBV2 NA CASTPPRGTNEKLFF
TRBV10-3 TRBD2 CAISESWTSGLDTQYF
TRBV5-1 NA CASSRSSRGASTDTQYF